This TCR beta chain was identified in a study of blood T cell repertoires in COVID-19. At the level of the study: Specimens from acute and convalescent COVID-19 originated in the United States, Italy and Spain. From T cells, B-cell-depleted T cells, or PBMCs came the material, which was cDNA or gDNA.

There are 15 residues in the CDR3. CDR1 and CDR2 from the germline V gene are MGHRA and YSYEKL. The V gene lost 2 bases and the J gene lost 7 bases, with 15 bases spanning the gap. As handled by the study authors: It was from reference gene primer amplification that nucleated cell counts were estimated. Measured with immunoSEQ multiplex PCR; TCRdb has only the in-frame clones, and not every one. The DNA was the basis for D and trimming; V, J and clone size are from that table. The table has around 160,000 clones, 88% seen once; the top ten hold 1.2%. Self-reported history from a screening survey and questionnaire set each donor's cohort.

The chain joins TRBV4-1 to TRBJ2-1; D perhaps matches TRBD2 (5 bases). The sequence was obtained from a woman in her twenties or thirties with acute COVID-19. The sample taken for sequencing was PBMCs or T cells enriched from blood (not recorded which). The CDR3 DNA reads TGCGCCAGCAGCCAAAGGTTTAGCGACGGAAATGAGCAGTTCTTC. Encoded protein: CASSQRFSDGNEQFF.